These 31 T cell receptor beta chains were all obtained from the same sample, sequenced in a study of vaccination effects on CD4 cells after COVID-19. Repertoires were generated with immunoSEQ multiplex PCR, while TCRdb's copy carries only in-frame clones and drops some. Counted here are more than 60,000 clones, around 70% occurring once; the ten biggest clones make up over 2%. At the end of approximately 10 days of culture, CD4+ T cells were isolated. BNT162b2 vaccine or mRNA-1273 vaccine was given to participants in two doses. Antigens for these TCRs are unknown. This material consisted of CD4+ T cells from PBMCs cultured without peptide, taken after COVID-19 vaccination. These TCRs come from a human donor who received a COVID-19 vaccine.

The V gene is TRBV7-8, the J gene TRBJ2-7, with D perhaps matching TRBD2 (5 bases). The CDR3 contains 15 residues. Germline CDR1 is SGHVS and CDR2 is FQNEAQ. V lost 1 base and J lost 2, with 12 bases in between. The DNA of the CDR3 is TGTGCCAGCAGCTTAGGAAGGACTGGAGCCTACGAGCAGTACGTC. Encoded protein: CASSLGRTGAYEQYV.

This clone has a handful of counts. This CDR3 is CASSPLANTEAFF. In DNA, the CDR3 is TGTGCCAGCTCACCATTGGCTAACACTGAAGCTTTCTTT. This chain links TRBV18 with TRBJ1-1; D gene unclear. In germline, CDR1 is KGHSH, CDR2 LQKENI. This CDR3 region has 13 residues. V was trimmed by 2 bases and J by 2 bases, leaving 6 bases between them.

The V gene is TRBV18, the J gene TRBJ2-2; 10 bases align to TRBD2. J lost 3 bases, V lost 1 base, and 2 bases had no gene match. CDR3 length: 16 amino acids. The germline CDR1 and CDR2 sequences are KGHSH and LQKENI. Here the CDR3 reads CASSPLLAGDTGELFF. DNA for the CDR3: TGTGCCAGCTCACCACTGCTAGCGGGGGACACCGGGGAGCTGTTTTTT.

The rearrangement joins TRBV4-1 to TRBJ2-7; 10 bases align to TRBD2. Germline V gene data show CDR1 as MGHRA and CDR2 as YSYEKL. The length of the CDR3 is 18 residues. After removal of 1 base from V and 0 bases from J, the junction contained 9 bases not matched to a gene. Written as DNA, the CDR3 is TGCGCCAGCAGCCAAGGGGCTAGCGGGGGTCCTGACTCCTACGAGCAGTACGTC. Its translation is CASSQGASGGPDSYEQYV.

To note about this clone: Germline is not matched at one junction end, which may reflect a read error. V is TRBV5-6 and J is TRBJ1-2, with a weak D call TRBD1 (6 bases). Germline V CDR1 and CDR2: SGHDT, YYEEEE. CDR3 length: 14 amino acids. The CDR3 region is CASSLGLIQGGYTF. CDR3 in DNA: TGTGCCAGCAGTTTGGGCCTTATACAGGGAGGCTACACCTTC. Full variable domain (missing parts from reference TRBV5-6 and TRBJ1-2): DAGVTQSPTHLIKTRGQQVTLRCSPKSGHDTVSWYQQALGQGPQFIFQYYEEEERQRGNFPDRFSGHQFPNYSSELNVNALLLGDSALYLCASSLGLIQGGYTFGSGTRLTVV.

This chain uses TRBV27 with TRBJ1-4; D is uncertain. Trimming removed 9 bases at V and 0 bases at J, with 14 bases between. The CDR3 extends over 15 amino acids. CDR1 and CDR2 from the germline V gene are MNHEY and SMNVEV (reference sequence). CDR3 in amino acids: CARPLSGATNEKLFF. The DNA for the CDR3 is TGTGCCAGACCACTTTCGGGTGCAACTAATGAAAAACTGTTTTTT. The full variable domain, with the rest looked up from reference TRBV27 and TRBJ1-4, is EAQVTQNPRYLITVTGKKLTVTCSQNMNHEYMSWYRQDPGLGLRQIYYSMNVEVTDKGDVPEGYKVSRKEKRNFPLILESPSPNQTSLYFCARPLSGATNEKLFFGSGTQLSVL.

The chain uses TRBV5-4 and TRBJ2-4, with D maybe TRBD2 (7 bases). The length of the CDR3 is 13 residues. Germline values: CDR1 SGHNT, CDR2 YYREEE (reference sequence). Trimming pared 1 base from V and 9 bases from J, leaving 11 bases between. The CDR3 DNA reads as TGTGCCAGCAGCTTGAACAGGGAGGGCATTCAGTACTTC. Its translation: CASSLNREGIQYF.

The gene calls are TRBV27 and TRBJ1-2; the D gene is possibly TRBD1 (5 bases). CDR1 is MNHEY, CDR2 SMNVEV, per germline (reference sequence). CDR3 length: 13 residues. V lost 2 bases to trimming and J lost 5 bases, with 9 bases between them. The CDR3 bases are TGTGCCAGCAGTTTACGGGGGGAGTATGGCTACACCTTC. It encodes CASSLRGEYGYTF.

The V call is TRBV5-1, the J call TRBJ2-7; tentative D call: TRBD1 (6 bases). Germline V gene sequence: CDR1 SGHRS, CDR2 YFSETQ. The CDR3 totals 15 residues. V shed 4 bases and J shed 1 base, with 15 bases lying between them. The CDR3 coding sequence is TGCGCCAGCAGCGTGGGGCAGGGGCGATCCTACGAGCAGTACGTC. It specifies CASSVGQGRSYEQYV.

The CDR3 loop reads CAGSYGQATEAFF. CDR3 DNA: TGTGCCGGTTCATATGGACAGGCCACTGAAGCTTTCTTT. This sequence joins TRBV28 and TRBJ1-1; 7 positions match TRBD1. J lost 4 bases, V lost 11 bases, and 10 bases had no gene match. The CDR3 runs to 13 residues. In germline, CDR1 is MDHEN, CDR2 SYDVKM.

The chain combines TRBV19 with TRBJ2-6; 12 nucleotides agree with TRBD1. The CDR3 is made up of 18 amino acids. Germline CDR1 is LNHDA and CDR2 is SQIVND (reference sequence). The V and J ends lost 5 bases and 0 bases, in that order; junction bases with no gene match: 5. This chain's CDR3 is CASSYRGQGASGANVLTF. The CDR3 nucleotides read TGTGCCAGTAGTTATCGGGGACAGGGGGCCTCTGGGGCCAACGTCCTGACTTTC.

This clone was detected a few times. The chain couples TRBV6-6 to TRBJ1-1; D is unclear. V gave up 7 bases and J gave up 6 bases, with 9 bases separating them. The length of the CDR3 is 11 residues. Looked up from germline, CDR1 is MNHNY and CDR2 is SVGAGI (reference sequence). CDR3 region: CASNHRAEAFF. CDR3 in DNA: TGTGCCAGCAACCATCGGGCTGAAGCTTTCTTT.

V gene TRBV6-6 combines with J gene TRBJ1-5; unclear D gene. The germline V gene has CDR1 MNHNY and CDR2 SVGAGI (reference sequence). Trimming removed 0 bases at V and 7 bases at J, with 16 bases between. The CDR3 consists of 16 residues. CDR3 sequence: CASSYSPWTASQPQHF. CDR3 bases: TGTGCCAGCAGTTACTCCCCTTGGACGGCTTCGCAGCCCCAGCATTTT.

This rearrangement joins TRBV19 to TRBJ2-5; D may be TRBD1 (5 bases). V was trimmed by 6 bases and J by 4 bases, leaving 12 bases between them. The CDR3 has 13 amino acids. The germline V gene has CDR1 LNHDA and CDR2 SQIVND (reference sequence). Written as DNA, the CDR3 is TGTGCCAGTAGGAACCAGGGTGGAGAGACCCAGTACTTC. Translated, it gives CASRNQGGETQYF.

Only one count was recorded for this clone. The CDR3 DNA reads as TGTGCCAGCAGCTATGACAGGGTAAACATTCAGTACTTC. This translates into CASSYDRVNIQYF. The gene calls are TRBV5-5 and TRBJ2-4; 7 bases match TRBD1. Trimming removed 3 bases from V and 6 bases from J; junction bases left unmatched: 3. The CDR3 covers 13 residues. Germline V gene sequence: CDR1 SGHKS, CDR2 YYEKEE (reference sequence).

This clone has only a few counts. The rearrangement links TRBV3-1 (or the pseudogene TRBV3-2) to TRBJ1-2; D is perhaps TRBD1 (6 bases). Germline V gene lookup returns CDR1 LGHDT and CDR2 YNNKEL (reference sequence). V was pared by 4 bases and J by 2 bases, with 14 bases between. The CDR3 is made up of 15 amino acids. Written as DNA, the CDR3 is TGTGCCAGCAGCCCTTGGGACACCCGCAACTATGGCTACACCTTC. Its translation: CASSPWDTRNYGYTF.

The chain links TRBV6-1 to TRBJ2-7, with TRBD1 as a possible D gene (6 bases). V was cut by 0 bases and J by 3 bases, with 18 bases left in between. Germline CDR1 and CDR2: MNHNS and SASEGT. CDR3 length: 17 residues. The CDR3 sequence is CASSEALGQGAFYEQYV. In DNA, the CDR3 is TGTGCCAGCAGTGAAGCGCTGGGACAAGGAGCTTTCTACGAGCAGTACGTC.

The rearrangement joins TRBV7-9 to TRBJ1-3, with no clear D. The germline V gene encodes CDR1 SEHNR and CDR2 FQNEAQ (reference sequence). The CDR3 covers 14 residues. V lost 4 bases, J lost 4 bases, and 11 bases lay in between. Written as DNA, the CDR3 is TGTGCCAGCAGCTATGGGGTTGGCGGAAACACCATATATTTT. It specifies CASSYGVGGNTIYF.

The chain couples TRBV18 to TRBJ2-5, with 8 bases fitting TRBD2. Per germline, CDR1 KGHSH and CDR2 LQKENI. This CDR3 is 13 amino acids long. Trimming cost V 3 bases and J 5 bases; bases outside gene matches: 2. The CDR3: CASSPGLVETQYF. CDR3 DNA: TGTGCCAGCTCACCGGGACTAGTGGAGACCCAGTACTTC.

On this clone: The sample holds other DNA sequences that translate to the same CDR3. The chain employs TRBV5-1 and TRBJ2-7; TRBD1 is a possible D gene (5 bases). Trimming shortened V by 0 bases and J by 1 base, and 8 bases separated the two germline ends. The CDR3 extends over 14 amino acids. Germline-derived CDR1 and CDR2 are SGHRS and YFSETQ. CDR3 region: CASSLVAGSYEQYV. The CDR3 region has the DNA TGCGCCAGCAGCTTGGTCGCAGGGTCCTACGAGCAGTACGTC.

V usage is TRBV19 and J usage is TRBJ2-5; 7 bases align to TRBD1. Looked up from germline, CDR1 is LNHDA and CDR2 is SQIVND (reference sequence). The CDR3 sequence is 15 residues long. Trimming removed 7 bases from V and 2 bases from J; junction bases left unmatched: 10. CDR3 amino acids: CASTPESGGQETQYF. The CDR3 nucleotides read TGTGCCAGTACCCCAGAGTCAGGGGGACAAGAGACCCAGTACTTC.

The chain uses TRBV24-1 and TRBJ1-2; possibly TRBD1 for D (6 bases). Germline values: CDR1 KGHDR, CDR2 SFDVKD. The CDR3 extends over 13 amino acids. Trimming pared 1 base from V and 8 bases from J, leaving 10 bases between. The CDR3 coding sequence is TGTGCCACCAGTGATTTCCGGGACACGGGCTACACCTTC. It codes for CATSDFRDTGYTF.

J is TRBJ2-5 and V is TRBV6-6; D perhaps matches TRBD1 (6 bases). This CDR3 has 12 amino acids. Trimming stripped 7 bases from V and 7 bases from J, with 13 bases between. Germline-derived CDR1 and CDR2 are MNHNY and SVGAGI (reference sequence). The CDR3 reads CASTTGPGTQYF. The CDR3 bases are TGTGCCAGCACCACAGGGCCGGGGACCCAGTACTTC.

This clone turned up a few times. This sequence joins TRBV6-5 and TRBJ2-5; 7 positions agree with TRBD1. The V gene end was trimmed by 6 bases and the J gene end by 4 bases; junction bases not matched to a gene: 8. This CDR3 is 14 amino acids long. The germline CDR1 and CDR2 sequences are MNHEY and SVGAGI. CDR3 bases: TGTGCCAGCAGCTGGACAGCAGGGGGAGAGACCCAGTACTTC. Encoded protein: CASSWTAGGETQYF.

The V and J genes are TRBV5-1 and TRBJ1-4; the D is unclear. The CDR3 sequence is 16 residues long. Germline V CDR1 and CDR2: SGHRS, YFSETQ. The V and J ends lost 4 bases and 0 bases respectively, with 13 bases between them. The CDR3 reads CASSTGRTATNEKLFF. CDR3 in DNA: TGCGCCAGCAGCACCGGACGGACTGCAACTAATGAAAAACTGTTTTTT. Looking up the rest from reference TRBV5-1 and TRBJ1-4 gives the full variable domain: KAGVTQTPRYLIKTRGQQVTLSCSPISGHRSVSWYQQTPGQGLQFLFEYFSETQRNKGNFPGRFSGRQFSNSRSEMNVSTLELGDSALYLCASSTGRTATNEKLFFGSGTQLSVL.

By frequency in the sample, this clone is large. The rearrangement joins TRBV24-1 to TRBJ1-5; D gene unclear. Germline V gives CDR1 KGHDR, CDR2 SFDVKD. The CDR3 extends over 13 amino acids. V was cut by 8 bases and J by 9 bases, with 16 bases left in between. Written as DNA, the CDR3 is TGTGCCACCAAGTCGTCGGTGCCGCGGCCCCAGCATTTT. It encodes CATKSSVPRPQHF.

The CDR3 nucleotides read TGCGCCAGCAGCTTCTCGCCAGGGGGAAGCAATCAGCCCCAGCATTTT. Translating it yields CASSFSPGGSNQPQHF. The chain employs TRBV5-1 and TRBJ1-5, with 7 positions matching TRBD1. The ends lost 2 bases at V and 1 base at J; junction bases unmatched: 6. The CDR3 contains 16 residues. Germline loops: CDR1 SGHRS, CDR2 YFSETQ.

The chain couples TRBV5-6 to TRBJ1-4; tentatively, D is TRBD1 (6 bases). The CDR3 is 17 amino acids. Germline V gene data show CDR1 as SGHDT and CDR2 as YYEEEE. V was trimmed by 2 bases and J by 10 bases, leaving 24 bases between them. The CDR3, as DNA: TGTGCCAGCAGCTTACAGGGTTCAAATCCGGGGGGCGGAAAACTGTTTTTT. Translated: CASSLQGSNPGGGKLFF.

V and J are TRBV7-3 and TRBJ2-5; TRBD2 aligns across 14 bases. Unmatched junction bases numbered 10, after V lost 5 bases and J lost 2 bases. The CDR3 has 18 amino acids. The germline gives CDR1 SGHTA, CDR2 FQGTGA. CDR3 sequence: CASSPRGTSGGPQETQYF. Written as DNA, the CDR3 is TGTGCCAGCAGCCCCCGCGGGACTAGCGGGGGACCTCAAGAGACCCAGTACTTC. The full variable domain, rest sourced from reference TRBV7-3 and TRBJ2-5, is GAGVSQTPSNKVTEKGKYVELRCDPISGHTALYWYRQSLGQGPEFLIYFQGTGAADDSGLPNDRFFAVRPEGSVSTLKIQRTERGDSAVYLCASSPRGTSGGPQETQYFGPGTRLLVL.

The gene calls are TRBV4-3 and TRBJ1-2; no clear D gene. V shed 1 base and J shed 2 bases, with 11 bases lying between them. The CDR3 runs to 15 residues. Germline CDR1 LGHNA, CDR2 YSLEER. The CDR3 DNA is TGCGCCAGCAGCCAAGTGTACAGTTCGAACTATGGCTACACCTTC. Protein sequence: CASSQVYSSNYGYTF.

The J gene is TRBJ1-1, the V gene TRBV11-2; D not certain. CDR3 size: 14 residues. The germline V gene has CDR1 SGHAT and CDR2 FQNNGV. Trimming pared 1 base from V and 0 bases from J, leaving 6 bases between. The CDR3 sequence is CASSLARMNTEAFF. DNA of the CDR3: TGTGCCAGCAGCTTAGCCAGGATGAACACTGAAGCTTTCTTT.